This TCR beta chain is drawn from a study of blood T cell repertoires in COVID-19. At the level of the study: The samples span acute and convalescent COVID-19 from the United States, Italy and Spain. PBMCs, B-cell-depleted T cells, or T cells provided the cDNA or gDNA that made up the material.

This clone was observed a handful of times. The authors' processing: Quantification of nucleated cells was approximated via reference gene primer amplification. Clones were sequenced by immunoSEQ multiplex PCR, and TCRdb holds only the in-frame ones, with some missing. V and J calls plus clone size are reproduced from that table; the DNA served to infer D and trimming. This sample has more than 30,000 clones, with 80% found just once. CDR1 MNHEY and CDR2 SVGAGI come from the germline V gene. V shed 7 bases, J shed 5 bases, and the junction held 5 bases outside the gene matches. The CDR3 is 13 residues long.

The J gene is TRBJ2-5, the V gene TRBV6-5; 9 nucleotides align to TRBD1. The material sequenced was peripheral blood. The clonotype was recovered from a woman in her seventies with acute or convalescent COVID-19. The CDR3 bases are TGTGCCAGCACCCGGACAGGGGAGGAGACCCAGTACTTC. Translation: CASTRTGEETQYF.